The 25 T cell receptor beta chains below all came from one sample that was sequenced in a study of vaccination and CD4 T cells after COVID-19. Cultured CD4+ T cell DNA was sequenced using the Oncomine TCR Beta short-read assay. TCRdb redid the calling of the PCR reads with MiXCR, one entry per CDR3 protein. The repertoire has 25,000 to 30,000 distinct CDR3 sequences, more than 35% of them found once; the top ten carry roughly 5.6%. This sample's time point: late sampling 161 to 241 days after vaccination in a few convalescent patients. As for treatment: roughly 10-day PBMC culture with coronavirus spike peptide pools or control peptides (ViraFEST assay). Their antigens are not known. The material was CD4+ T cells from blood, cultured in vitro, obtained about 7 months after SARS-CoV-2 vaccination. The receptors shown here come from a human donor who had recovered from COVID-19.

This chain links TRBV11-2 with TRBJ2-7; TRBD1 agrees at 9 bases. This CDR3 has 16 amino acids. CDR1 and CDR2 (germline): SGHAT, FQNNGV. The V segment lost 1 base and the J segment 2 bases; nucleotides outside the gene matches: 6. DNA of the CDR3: TGTGCCAGCAGCTTAGGGACGGGACAGGGCCCCTACGAGCAGTACTTC. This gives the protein CASSLGTGQGPYEQYF.

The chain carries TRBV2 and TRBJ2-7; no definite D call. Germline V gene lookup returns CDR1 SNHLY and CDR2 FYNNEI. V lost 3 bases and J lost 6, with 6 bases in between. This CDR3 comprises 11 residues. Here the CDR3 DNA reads TGTGCCAGCAGTGATTATACCGAGCAGTACTTC. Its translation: CASSDYTEQYF.

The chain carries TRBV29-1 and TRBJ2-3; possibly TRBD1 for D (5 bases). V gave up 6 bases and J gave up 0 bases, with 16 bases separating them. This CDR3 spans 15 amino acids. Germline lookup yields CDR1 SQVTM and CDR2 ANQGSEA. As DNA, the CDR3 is TGCAGCGTCAGGGCCGGGCTTGGCAGCACAGATACGCAGTATTTT. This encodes CSVRAGLGSTDTQYF.

The CDR3 DNA sequence: TGCAGTGCTAGAGGCGGGACAGACGAAAATCAGCCCCAGCATTTT. Encoded protein: CSARGGTDENQPQHF. The chain links TRBV20-1 to TRBJ1-5; TRBD1 agrees at 7 bases. V trimming: 1 base; J trimming: 4 bases; junction bases outside the gene matches: 7. Germline V gene sequence: CDR1 DFQATT, CDR2 SNEGSKA (reference sequence). This CDR3 is built from 15 residues.

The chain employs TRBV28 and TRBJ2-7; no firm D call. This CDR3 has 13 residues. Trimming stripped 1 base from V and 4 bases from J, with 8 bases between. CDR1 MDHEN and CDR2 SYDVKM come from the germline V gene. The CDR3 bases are TGTGCCAGCAGTTTATACTCGCGATACGAGCAGTACTTC. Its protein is CASSLYSRYEQYF.

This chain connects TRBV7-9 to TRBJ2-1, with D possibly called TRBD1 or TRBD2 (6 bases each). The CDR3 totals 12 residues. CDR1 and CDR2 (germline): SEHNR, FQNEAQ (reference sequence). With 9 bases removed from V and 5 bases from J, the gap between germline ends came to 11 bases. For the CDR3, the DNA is TGTGCCAGGAGGGGGGACCACAATGAGCAGTTCTTC. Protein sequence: CARRGDHNEQFF.

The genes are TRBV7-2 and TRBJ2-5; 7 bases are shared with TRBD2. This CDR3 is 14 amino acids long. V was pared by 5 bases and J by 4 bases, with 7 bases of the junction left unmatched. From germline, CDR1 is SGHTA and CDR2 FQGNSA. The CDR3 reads CASSRSGRSETQYF. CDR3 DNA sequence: TGTGCCAGCAGCCGTAGCGGGCGCTCAGAGACCCAGTACTTC.

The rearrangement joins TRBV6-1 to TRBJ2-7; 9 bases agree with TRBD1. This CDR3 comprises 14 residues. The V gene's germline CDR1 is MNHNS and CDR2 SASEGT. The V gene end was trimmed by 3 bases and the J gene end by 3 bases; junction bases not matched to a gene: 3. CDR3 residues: CASSEGQGGYEQYF. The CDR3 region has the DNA TGTGCCAGCAGTGAGGGACAGGGAGGCTACGAGCAGTACTTC.

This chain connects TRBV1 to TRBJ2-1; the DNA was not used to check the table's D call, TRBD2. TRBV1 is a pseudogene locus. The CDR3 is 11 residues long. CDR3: CTSSHSTSQFF. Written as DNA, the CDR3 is TGCACCAGCAGCCATTCGACTAGCCAGTTCTTC.

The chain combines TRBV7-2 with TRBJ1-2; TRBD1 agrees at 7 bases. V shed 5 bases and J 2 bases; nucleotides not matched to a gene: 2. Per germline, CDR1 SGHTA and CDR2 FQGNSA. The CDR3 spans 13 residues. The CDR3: CASSKDRNYGYTF. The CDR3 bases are TGTGCCAGCAGCAAGGACAGGAACTATGGCTACACCTTC.

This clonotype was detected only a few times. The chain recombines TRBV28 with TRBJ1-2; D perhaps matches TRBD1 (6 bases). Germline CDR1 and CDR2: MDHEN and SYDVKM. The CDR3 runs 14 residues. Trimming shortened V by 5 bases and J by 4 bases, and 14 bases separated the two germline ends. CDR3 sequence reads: CASSPGAPVYGYTF. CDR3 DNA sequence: TGTGCCAGCAGTCCAGGGGCCCCCGTCTATGGCTACACCTTC.

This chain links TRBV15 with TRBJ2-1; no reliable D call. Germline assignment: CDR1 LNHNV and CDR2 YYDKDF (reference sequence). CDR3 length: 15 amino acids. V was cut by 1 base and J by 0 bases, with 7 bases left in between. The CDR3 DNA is TGTGCCACCAGCAGAGGGGGTAGCTCCTACAATGAGCAGTTCTTC. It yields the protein CATSRGGSSYNEQFF.

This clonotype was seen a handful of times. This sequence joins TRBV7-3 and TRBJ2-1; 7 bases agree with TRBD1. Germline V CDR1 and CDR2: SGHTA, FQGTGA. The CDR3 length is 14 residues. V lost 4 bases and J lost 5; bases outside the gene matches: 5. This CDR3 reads CASSSRTGHNEQFF. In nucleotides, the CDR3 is TGTGCCAGCAGCTCGAGGACAGGACACAATGAGCAGTTCTTC. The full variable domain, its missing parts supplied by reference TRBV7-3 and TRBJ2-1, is GAGVSQTPSNKVTEKGKYVELRCDPISGHTALYWYRQSLGQGPEFLIYFQGTGAADDSGLPNDRFFAVRPEGSVSTLKIQRTERGDSAVYLCASSSRTGHNEQFFGPGTRLTVL.

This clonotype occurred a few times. The CDR3 region is CSARTVLYSNQPQHF. The CDR3 coding sequence is TGCAGTGCTAGGACAGTACTGTATAGCAATCAGCCCCAGCATTTT. The chain links TRBV20-1 to TRBJ1-5; D possibly corresponds to TRBD1 (5 bases). The germline V gene has CDR1 DFQATT and CDR2 SNEGSKA (reference sequence). Trimming stripped 3 bases from V and 0 bases from J, with 12 bases between. This CDR3 spans 15 amino acids.

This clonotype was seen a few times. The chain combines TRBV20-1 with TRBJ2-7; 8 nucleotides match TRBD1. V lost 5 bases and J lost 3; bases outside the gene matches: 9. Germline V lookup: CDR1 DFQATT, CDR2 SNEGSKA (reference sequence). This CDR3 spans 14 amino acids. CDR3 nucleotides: TGCAGTGCTGCTGGGGTACAGGGGGACTACGAGCAGTACTTC. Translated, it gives CSAAGVQGDYEQYF.

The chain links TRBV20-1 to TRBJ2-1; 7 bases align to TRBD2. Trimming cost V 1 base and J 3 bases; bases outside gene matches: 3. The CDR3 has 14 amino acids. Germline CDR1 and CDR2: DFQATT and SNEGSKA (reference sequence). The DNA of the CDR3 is TGCAGTGCTAGAGTTAGGACTAGCTACAATGAGCAGTTCTTC. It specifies CSARVRTSYNEQFF.

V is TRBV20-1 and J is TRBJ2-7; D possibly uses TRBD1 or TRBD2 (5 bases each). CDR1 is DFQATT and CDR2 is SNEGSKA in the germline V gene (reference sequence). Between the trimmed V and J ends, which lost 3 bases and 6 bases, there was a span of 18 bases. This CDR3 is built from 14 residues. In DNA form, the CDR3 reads TGCAGTGCTAGGTCGCAGGGAGATCTCGGCGAGCAGTACTTC. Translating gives CSARSQGDLGEQYF.

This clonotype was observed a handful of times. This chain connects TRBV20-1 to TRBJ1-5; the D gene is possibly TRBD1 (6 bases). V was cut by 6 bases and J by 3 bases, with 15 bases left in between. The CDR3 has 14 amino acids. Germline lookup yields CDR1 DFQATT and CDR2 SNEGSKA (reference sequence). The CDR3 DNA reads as TGCAGTGCACCACGGGACAACGACAATCAGCCCCAGCATTTT. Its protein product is CSAPRDNDNQPQHF.

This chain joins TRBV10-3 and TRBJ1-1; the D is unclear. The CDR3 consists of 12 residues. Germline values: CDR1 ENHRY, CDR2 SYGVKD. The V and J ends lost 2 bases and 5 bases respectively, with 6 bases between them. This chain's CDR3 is CAISEPGTEAFF. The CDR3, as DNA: TGTGCCATCAGTGAGCCCGGAACTGAAGCTTTCTTT.

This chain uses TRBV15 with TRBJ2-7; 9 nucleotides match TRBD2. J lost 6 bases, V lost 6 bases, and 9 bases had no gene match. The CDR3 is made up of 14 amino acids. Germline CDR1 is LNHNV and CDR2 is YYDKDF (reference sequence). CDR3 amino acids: CATRVAGVFSEQYF. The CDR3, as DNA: TGTGCCACCAGAGTAGCGGGAGTTTTCTCCGAGCAGTACTTC.

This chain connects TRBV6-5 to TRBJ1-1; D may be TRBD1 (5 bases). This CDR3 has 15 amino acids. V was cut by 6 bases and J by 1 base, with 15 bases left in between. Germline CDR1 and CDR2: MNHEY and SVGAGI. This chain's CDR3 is CASSYAGAGNTEAFF. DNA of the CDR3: TGTGCCAGCAGCTACGCCGGGGCAGGGAACACTGAAGCTTTCTTT.

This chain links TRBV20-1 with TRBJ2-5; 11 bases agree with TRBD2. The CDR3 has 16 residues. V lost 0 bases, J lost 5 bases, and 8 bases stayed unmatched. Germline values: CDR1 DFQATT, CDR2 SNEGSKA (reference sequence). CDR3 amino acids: CSARDGSGRAGETQYF. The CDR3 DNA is TGCAGTGCTAGAGATGGTAGCGGGAGGGCCGGGGAGACCCAGTACTTC.

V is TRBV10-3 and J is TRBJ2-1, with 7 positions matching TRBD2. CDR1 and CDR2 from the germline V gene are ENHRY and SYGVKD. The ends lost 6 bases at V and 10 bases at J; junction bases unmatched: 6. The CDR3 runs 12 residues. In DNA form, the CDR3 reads TGTGCCATCAGGGGCGGGGGAGAAGAGCAGTTCTTC. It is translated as CAIRGGGEEQFF.

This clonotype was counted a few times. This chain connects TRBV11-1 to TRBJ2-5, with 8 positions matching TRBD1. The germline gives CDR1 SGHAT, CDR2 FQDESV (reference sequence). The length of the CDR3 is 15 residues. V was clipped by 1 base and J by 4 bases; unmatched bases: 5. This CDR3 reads CASSLGTGIRETQYF. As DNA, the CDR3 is TGTGCCAGCAGCTTAGGGACAGGGATACGAGAGACCCAGTACTTC.

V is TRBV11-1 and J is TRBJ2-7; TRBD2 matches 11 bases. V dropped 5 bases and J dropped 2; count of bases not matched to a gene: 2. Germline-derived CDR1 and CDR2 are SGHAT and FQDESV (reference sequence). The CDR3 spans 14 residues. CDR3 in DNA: TGTGCCAGCAGCCTACTAGCGGGAGCCTACGAGCAGTACTTC. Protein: CASSLLAGAYEQYF.